The 10 T cell receptor beta chains in this list originate from one sample, sequenced in a study of OX40 agonist ivuxolimab in advanced cancers. Produced via immunoSEQ multiplex PCR; TCRdb's table is partial and in-frame only. The sample includes fewer than 120,000 clones, approximately 89% of them seen just once. The sample was CD4+ or CD8+ T cells sorted from blood, taken in a trial of the OX40 agonist ivuxolimab. The receptors here all came from an adult with an advanced solid tumor such as melanoma, head and neck, liver or kidney cancer.

V is TRBV6-5 and J is TRBJ1-4; unclear D gene. V was shortened by 7 bases and J by 8 bases, with 8 bases between the two germline ends. This CDR3 has 11 residues. The germline gives CDR1 MNHEY, CDR2 SVGAGI. The CDR3 DNA reads TGTGCCAGCACCAACGGGGAAAAACTGTTTTTT. As protein: CASTNGEKLFF.

The V gene is TRBV7-2, the J gene TRBJ2-1; D is undetermined. Germline V lookup: CDR1 SGHTA, CDR2 FQGNSA. The CDR3 totals 12 residues. Deletions cut 5 bases from V and 10 bases from J, with 12 bases between. The CDR3 spells CASSPPVGEQFF. CDR3 nucleotide sequence: TGTGCCAGCAGCCCCCCGGTCGGAGAGCAGTTCTTC.

The rearrangement joins TRBV19 to TRBJ1-6; no clear D. The V end lost 7 bases, the J end lost 2 bases, and 12 bases lay between the germline ends. The CDR3 runs 15 residues. Germline-derived CDR1 and CDR2 are LNHDA and SQIVND (reference sequence). CDR3 sequence (DNA): TGTGCCAGTAATGGAGGACGGACCTATAATTCACCCCTCCACTTT. As protein: CASNGGRTYNSPLHF.

This chain connects TRBV6-6 to TRBJ2-1; 8 nucleotides align to TRBD2. The CDR3 is 15 residues long. Trimming cost V 5 bases and J 5 bases; bases outside gene matches: 8. CDR1 MNHNY and CDR2 SVGAGI come from the germline V gene (reference sequence). The CDR3 bases are TGTGCCAGCAGTCCCGAGGGCGGGGGGAACAATGAGCAGTTCTTC. Protein: CASSPEGGGNNEQFF.

The chain uses TRBV5-6 and TRBJ2-7; no reliable D call. The V and J ends lost 0 bases and 6 bases respectively, with 10 bases between them. The CDR3 extends over 13 amino acids. Per the germline V gene, CDR1 is SGHDT and CDR2 is YYEEEE. The CDR3 DNA reads as TGTGCCAGCAGCTTGGCATCGGGTAGCGAGCAGTACTTC. It yields the protein CASSLASGSEQYF.

V usage is TRBV7-3 and J usage is TRBJ2-7; D is uncertain. The CDR3 loop spans 15 amino acids. V gave up 2 bases and J gave up 2 bases, with 13 bases separating them. Per the germline V gene, CDR1 is SGHTA and CDR2 is FQGTGA. CDR3 loop: CASSLDGGWTYEQYF. The CDR3 DNA follows: TGTGCCAGCAGCTTAGATGGCGGCTGGACCTACGAGCAGTACTTC.

The chain links TRBV4-1 to TRBJ1-1; D call uncertain. This CDR3 contains 15 residues. CDR1 and CDR2 from the germline V gene are MGHRA and YSYEKL. The V end was cut by 0 bases, the J end by 3 bases, with 11 bases between. The DNA of the CDR3 is TGCGCCAGCAGCCAAGATGATAACTGGGACACTGAAGCTTTCTTT. The encoded protein is CASSQDDNWDTEAFF.

This clone appeared once. The J gene is TRBJ1-2, the V gene TRBV2; perhaps TRBD1 as D (5 bases). The V gene's germline CDR1 is SNHLY and CDR2 FYNNEI. The CDR3 extends over 14 amino acids. Trimming shortened V by 0 bases and J by 3 bases, and 8 bases separated the two germline ends. The CDR3 region has the DNA TGTGCCAGCAGTGAAGCTAGGGGAGACTATGGCTACACCTTC. This codes for CASSEARGDYGYTF.

This clone was picked up one time. The gene calls are TRBV7-2 and TRBJ2-7; D uncertain. V was cut by 2 bases and J by 4 bases, with 15 bases left in between. Germline V gene sequence: CDR1 SGHTA, CDR2 FQGNSA. This CDR3 spans 15 amino acids. CDR3 in amino acids: CASSLRPERAYEQYF. The DNA for the CDR3 is TGTGCCAGCAGCTTACGGCCCGAAAGGGCGTACGAGCAGTACTTC.

This chain links TRBV7-9 with TRBJ2-1, with D possibly TRBD1 on 5 matching bases. CDR3 length equals 12 residues. The V gene's germline CDR1 is SEHNR and CDR2 FQNEAQ (reference sequence). The V end lost 0 bases, the J end lost 14 bases, and 11 bases lay between the germline ends. In DNA form, the CDR3 reads TGTGCCAGCAGCTTAGCTAACAGGAGAAAGTTCTTC. This codes for CASSLANRRKFF. Based on the CDR3 plus reference TRBV7-9 and TRBJ2-1, the full variable domain is DTGVSQNPRHKITKRGQNVTFRCDPISEHNRLYWYRQTLGQGPEFLTYFQNEAQLEKSRLLSDRFSAERPKGSFSTLEIQRTEQGDSAMYLCASSLANRRKFFGPGTRLTVL.